What follows is one TCR beta chain and its context. Its antigen is still unknown. No clone much larger than this one lies a single base away; base qualities are absent. The data were obtained in a study of T cell responses to AZD1222 COVID-19 vaccine (dated by TCRdb to the early 2020s). Study-level background: TCR sequencing covered about 230 trial participants: 207 given two doses of AZD1222 and about 26 given two doses of MenACWY control vaccine. Enrollment into the trials was organized by age into subgroups of 18-55, 56-69 and 70-plus years, and those subgroups contained around 150, 28 and 57 TCR-sequenced participants, respectively. The paper as a whole reports these results and caveats: Participants were mostly white British, with more females than males. The authors suggested clonal diversity may have been underestimated. Reportedly, close to half of the unique spike-specific TCRs recognized epitopes lying outside the regions that are mutated in the B.1.351 and B.1.1.7 variants. Spike-specific TCR breadth and depth rose significantly after two AZD1222 doses compared with day 0 and with MenACWY recipients. The whole spike protein was spanned by vaccine-associated CD4 TCRs, and dominant responses were seen in regions 160-218 and 743-854. Conclusions about previously exposed vaccinees are limited because only six or seven AZD1222 recipients were SARS-CoV-2 seropositive at baseline. In the small 56-69-year group, the increase in depth fell short of significance, most likely because of low power. Because no samples from the day 14 peak response were available, repertoires could be characterized only after the peak T cell response.

In light of the paper, this sample's time point label describes: about 28 days (+/-7) after the second vaccine dose. AZD1222 recipients whose second dose came at about 4 weeks and those whose second dose came at about 12 weeks were combined into one group, since spike-specific TCR depth and breadth did not differ between the two schedules. Samples from vaccinated people were obtained from the UK trials COV001 and COV002, which included a single-blind randomized controlled phase 2/3 trial of AZD1222 (ChAdOx1 nCoV-19) in healthy adults. For TCRbeta chain sequencing, PBMC samples from trial participants were taken at day 0 and at day 28 after the second dose. CDR1 is given as MNHEY and CDR2 as SVGAGI, both from the germline V gene. The CDR3 starts with the cysteine, ends with the phenylalanine, and has 15 residues. Of the read, only the CDR3 DNA is kept; its 45 bases are in frame from base 1. Ends trimmed: V by 5 bases, J by 7 bases; bases unmatched to a gene: 7.

The CDR3 regions of human TCRbeta chains were analyzed by immunosequencing. The paper's data handling went like this. TCRs in the repertoires were compared against a reference library of SARS-CoV-2-specific TCRs that had been generated with the MIRA antigen-specificity platform. Breadth was defined as the fraction of unique TCRs that were SARS-CoV-2-associated, and depth was defined as the fraction of total T cells that were SARS-CoV-2-associated. Using the MIRA data, every spike-specific TCR was mapped to the spike region that the TCR reacted to and assigned to either a CD4 or a CD8 class. Log10-transformed breadth and depth values were compared by one-way ANOVA with Sidak's multiple comparisons tests. The table comes from immuneACCESS by way of TCRdb, which keeps in-frame sequences with V and J called. Part of the clones is missing from these tables; in studies checked, under half for an unresolved V gene and the rest for unknown reasons. V and J calls and clone size follow that table, whereas D and trimming were derived from the DNA. This sample comprises 110,000 to 150,000 clones, around 92% of them detected only once. Around 3.5% of the sample is taken by the ten largest.

In this chain, TRBV6-5 is recombined with TRBJ1-6; 8 nucleotides in the junction match TRBD1. The sample in question was peripheral blood, obtained 28 days after the second AZD1222 dose. This TCR derives from an adult who received the AZD1222 COVID-19 vaccine. The DNA reads as follows: TGTGCCAGCAGTCCCCGGACAGGGAACAATTCACCCCTCCACTTT. The resulting protein is CASSPRTGNNSPLHF.